This entry features one TCR beta chain sequence. Its antigen is still unknown. TCRdb analysed the 5' RACE reads with MiXCR anew, one entry per CDR3 protein. The sample carries nearly 250,000 distinct CDR3 sequences, around 6.6% recorded once. This record comes from a study of identical twins. General study findings and limits: Compared with models, monozygotic twins showed more out-of-frame TCR alpha sharing.

Germline CDR1 SEHNR, CDR2 FQNEAQ (reference sequence). The CDR3 is made up of 17 amino acids. The germline V and J ends were trimmed by 4 bases and 2 bases, with 20 bases remaining between them. The data also belong to a second study, concerning yellow fever vaccine responses in identical twins.

The receptor was derived from a woman aged 18-30 years in good health. The chain couples TRBV7-9 to TRBJ1-1, with a weak D call TRBD1 (5 bases). The sequencing sample was made of memory (CD45RO+) T cells sorted from blood. CDR3 DNA sequence: TGTGCCAGCAGCTCAACTAAATCAGACAGACAAAACACTGAAGCTTTCTTT. Its protein product is CASSSTKSDRQNTEAFF.